One T cell receptor (beta chain) is described in this entry. It has no known antigen specificity. No much larger clonotype is one base removed from it; base qualities were not supplied. RNA was isolated from bulk unsorted tissue, and RNA quality was assessed with a NanoDrop ND-1000 and an Agilent 2100. Newly diagnosed lung cancer patients without prior chemotherapy who had been admitted for thoracic surgery in China between August and November 2014 were enrolled as donors. Anyone who had undergone radiotherapy or chemotherapy before, or who had another cancer at the same time, was left out of the study. Surgical tissue pieces of about 1-2.3 cm3 were preserved in RNAlater solution and stored at -80 °C until use. Library method: multiplex PCR. The sequencing machine was an Illumina HiSeq 2500. TCRbeta libraries were constructed through three rounds of nested PCR with primers (Table S4) according to protocols modified from ARM-PCR. Before sequencing, PCR products in the 200-500 bp range were cut out of the gel and cleaned up using the QIAquick gel extraction kit. The authors' pipeline ran thus. Reads were cleaned with Trimmomatic, merged with FLASH into complete CDR3 sequences, and assigned to V(D)J germline segments with MiTCR. VDJtools was used to compute clonal diversity as the inverse Simpson's index. Productive reads were defined as in-frame sequences without a premature stop codon. The public reads were quality trimmed at Q25 with fastp and then assembled into clones with MiXCR by TCRdb, keeping productive beta chains. Rows are combined by CDR3 protein, so each entry shows the most common genes and DNA. TCRdb, not the original authors, processed these V and J calls. The sample contains 85,000 to 100,000 distinct CDR3 sequences, around 71% of them found a single time. Around 20% of the sample goes to the ten largest clones.

The data derive from a study of tumor and adjacent non-tumor tissue in lung cancer (dated by TCRdb to the late 2010s). Regarding the research as a whole: Of the cohort, eleven to twelve patients had adenocarcinoma, 2 had squamous cell carcinoma and 1 had small cell lung cancer. Ages among the 15 or so patients ranged from about 31 to 80 years, there were around 10 men and 5 women, and disease was at TNM stage I to III. A total of approximately 130,000,000 productive TCRbeta reads were generated by sequencing, corresponding to an average of approximately 4.3 million reads per sample. The study compared bulk TCRbeta repertoires from lung tumor tissue and matched distant non-tumor lung tissue of some 15 lung cancer patients. TCRbeta CDR3 sequencing was performed on approximately 30 paired specimens, with one tumor sample and one normal lung sample collected per patient. Study-wide findings and limitations: Significantly higher TCR diversity (inverse Simpson) was observed in tumor tissue than in normal lung tissue (around 450 vs 150, P = 0.0075, Mann-Whitney U test). Because peripheral blood was not sequenced, the blood TCRbeta repertoires of the lung cancer patients in the study went unexamined. The top 100 clones accounted for a significantly larger cumulative portion of the repertoire in normal lung than in tumor tissue. Significantly higher TCR diversity was found in younger patients, and higher tumor TCR diversity was associated with shorter overall and disease-free survival. Neither the sequencing platform nor unique molecular identifiers are mentioned in the methods. Only around 15 patients were included in the cohort, and the need for larger samples and more detailed clinical data was noted by the authors.

Inclusive of the bounding cysteine and phenylalanine, the CDR3 is 14 residues long. Only the CDR3 DNA stays, 42 bases, in frame from base 1. Based on the germline V gene, the CDR1 and CDR2 sequences are MNHEY and SVGAGI. V and J lose 6 bases and 1 base, and a span of 10 bases separates them. Sequenced input: lung tumor tissue. The TCR sequence derives from a man aged 55 to 69 with non-small cell lung cancer. The rearrangement combines TRBV6-5 with TRBJ1-5, with the D gene uncertain. CDR3 region: CASRPTMSNQPQHF. DNA sequence: TGTGCCAGCAGACCTACAATGAGCAATCAGCCCCAGCATTTT.